The 32 T cell receptor beta chains in this list originate from one sample, sequenced in a study of blood T cell repertoires in COVID-19. Using immunoSEQ multiplex PCR, the repertoire was profiled, and TCRdb retains in-frame clones only, with some absent. The sample lists about 180,000 clones, roughly nine tenths occurring once. The sequenced material came from PBMCs or T cells enriched from blood (not recorded which). The receptors come from a woman between 45 and 60 years old who had recovered from COVID-19.

The rearrangement links TRBV30 to TRBJ1-6; the D is unclear. Germline assignment: CDR1 GTSNPN and CDR2 SVGIG (reference sequence). There are 13 residues in the CDR3. V was cut by 3 bases and J by 7 bases, with 10 bases left in between. CDR3 bases: TGTGCCTGGAGGGCAGACAACAATTCACCCCTCCACTTT. Its translation is CAWRADNNSPLHF.

The chain carries TRBV2 and TRBJ2-3; 9 bases map to TRBD1. Germline loops: CDR1 SNHLY, CDR2 FYNNEI. The CDR3 covers 14 residues. With V trimmed by 7 bases and J by 4 bases, 6 bases remained unmatched. CDR3 in amino acids: CASTGQGMSDTQYF. The CDR3 DNA sequence: TGTGCCAGCACCGGACAGGGGATGTCAGATACGCAGTATTTT. Using reference TRBV2 and TRBJ2-3 for the parts outside the CDR3, the full variable domain is EPEVTQTPSHQVTQMGQEVILRCVPISNHLYFYWYRQILGQKVEFLVSFYNNEISEKSEIFDDQFSVERPDGSNFTLKIRSTKLEDSAMYFCASTGQGMSDTQYFGPGTRLTVL.

The CDR3 loop is CASSIPGVNPEAFF. The CDR3 nucleotides read TGTGCCAGTAGTATTCCGGGGGTGAATCCGGAAGCTTTCTTT. The chain combines TRBV19 with TRBJ1-1; D is possibly TRBD1 (5 bases). The CDR3 runs to 14 residues. Germline V gene lookup returns CDR1 LNHDA and CDR2 SQIVND (reference sequence). Trimming took 3 bases from V and 8 from J, leaving 16 bases between them.

The rearrangement uses TRBV28 and TRBJ2-1; TRBD1 is a possible D gene (5 bases). The CDR3 extends over 15 amino acids. Trimming pared 2 bases from V and 5 bases from J, leaving 13 bases between. In germline, CDR1 is MDHEN, CDR2 SYDVKM. CDR3: CASSLGKGLNNEQFF. The CDR3 coding sequence is TGTGCCAGCAGTTTAGGAAAGGGGTTAAACAATGAGCAGTTCTTC.

CDR3 DNA: TGTGCCAGCAGTCGTATAGCGGGAGGCGAGCAGTACTTC. Translation gives CASSRIAGGEQYF. This chain connects TRBV28 to TRBJ2-7; 10 bases are a match to TRBD2. This CDR3 comprises 13 residues. The germline CDR1 and CDR2 sequences are MDHEN and SYDVKM. Losses at the gene ends were 5 bases for V and 6 bases for J; bases not matched to a gene: 4. The full variable domain, with the rest looked up from reference TRBV28 and TRBJ2-7, is DVKVTQSSRYLVKRTGEKVFLECVQDMDHENMFWYRQDPGLGLRLIYFSYDVKMKEKGDIPEGYSVSREKKERFSLILESASTNQTSMYLCASSRIAGGEQYFGPGTRLTVT.

The chain links TRBV3-1 (or the pseudogene TRBV3-2) to TRBJ2-3, with 10 bases identical to TRBD2. The germline V gene has CDR1 LGHDT and CDR2 YNNKEL (reference sequence). CDR3 length equals 16 residues. J was trimmed by 6 bases and V by 1 base; bases with no gene match: 7. The CDR3: CASSQGRLAGADTQYF. Here the CDR3 DNA reads TGTGCCAGCAGCCAAGGCCGTCTAGCGGGAGCCGATACGCAGTATTTT.

This rearrangement joins TRBV18 to TRBJ2-2, with 9 positions matching TRBD2. The CDR3 has 16 residues. The germline V gene encodes CDR1 KGHSH and CDR2 LQKENI. V shed 3 bases and J 5 bases; nucleotides not matched to a gene: 7. CDR3 coding DNA: TGTGCCAGCTCACCTGAAGTAGCGGGAGCTACCGGGGAGCTGTTTTTT. Translated: CASSPEVAGATGELFF.

The chain has TRBV18 and TRBJ1-3; weak D call: TRBD1 (6 bases). The CDR3 runs 14 residues. Germline lookup yields CDR1 KGHSH and CDR2 LQKENI. V shed 5 bases and J shed 0 bases, with 8 bases lying between them. CDR3 protein: CASSADSSGNTIYF. For the CDR3, the DNA is TGTGCCAGCTCAGCGGACAGCTCTGGAAACACCATATATTTT. Full variable domain (rest looked up from reference TRBV18 and TRBJ1-3): NAGVMQNPRHLVRRRGQEARLRCSPMKGHSHVYWYRQLPEEGLKFMVYLQKENIIDESGMPKERFSAEFPKEGPSILRIQQVVRGDSAAYFCASSADSSGNTIYFGEGSWLTVV.

The chain combines TRBV30 with TRBJ1-3; 7 bases agree with TRBD1. Germline V gives CDR1 GTSNPN, CDR2 SVGIG (reference sequence). Trimming took 5 bases from V and 1 from J; bases not matched to a gene: 2. The CDR3 is 13 residues long. The CDR3 loop reads CAWDRVSGNTIYF. DNA for the CDR3: TGTGCCTGGGACAGGGTTTCTGGAAACACCATATATTTT.

V and J are TRBV28 and TRBJ1-5, with 7 bases that match TRBD1. With V trimmed by 5 bases and J by 3 bases, 7 bases remained unmatched. CDR1 is MDHEN, CDR2 SYDVKM, per germline. CDR3 length equals 15 residues. CDR3 DNA: TGTGCCAGCAGTCCCATGGACAGGTACAATCAGCCCCAGCATTTT. Its translation is CASSPMDRYNQPQHF.

J is TRBJ2-5 and V is TRBV11-3; TRBD2 aligns across 13 bases. From germline, CDR1 is SGHNT and CDR2 YENEEA. CDR3 length equals 15 residues. Germline trimming cut 4 bases from V and 7 bases from J; bases unmatched to any gene: 6. The CDR3 sequence: CASSWTSGSGVTQYF. The CDR3 nucleotides read TGTGCCAGCAGCTGGACTAGCGGGAGTGGGGTGACCCAGTACTTC.

This clone was recorded only once. The V gene is TRBV24-1, the J gene TRBJ1-5; D remains unclear. Deletions cut 3 bases from V and 7 bases from J, with 9 bases between. CDR1 is KGHDR and CDR2 is SFDVKD in the germline V gene. CDR3 length: 13 amino acids. The CDR3 sequence is CATSDPGGQPQHF. In DNA, the CDR3 is TGTGCCACCAGTGATCCCGGCGGGCAGCCCCAGCATTTT.

V and J are TRBV18 and TRBJ2-2; D ambiguous. V lost 3 bases to trimming and J lost 3 bases, with 8 bases between them. Germline CDR1 and CDR2: KGHSH and LQKENI. The CDR3 totals 14 residues. This CDR3 reads CASSPRIDTGELFF. The CDR3 region has the DNA TGTGCCAGCTCACCGAGGATAGACACCGGGGAGCTGTTTTTT.

The rearrangement links TRBV5-4 to TRBJ1-2; the D gene is possibly TRBD1 (5 bases). The CDR3 consists of 17 residues. Trimming removed 4 bases at V and 2 bases at J, with 21 bases between. Germline lookup yields CDR1 SGHNT and CDR2 YYREEE (reference sequence). The CDR3 DNA sequence: TGTGCCAGCAGCCGCGGGACGGTCGGGCCAGGGAACTATGGCTACACCTTC. It translates to CASSRGTVGPGNYGYTF. Using reference TRBV5-4 and TRBJ1-2 for the parts outside the CDR3, the full variable domain is ETGVTQSPTHLIKTRGQQVTLRCSSQSGHNTVSWYQQALGQGPQFIFQYYREEENGRGNFPPRFSGLQFPNYSSELNVNALELDDSALYLCASSRGTVGPGNYGYTFGSGTRLTVV.

The V and J genes are TRBV6-5 and TRBJ1-2; D ambiguous. The CDR3 length is 13 residues. From germline, CDR1 is MNHEY and CDR2 SVGAGI. V was clipped by 2 bases and J by 7 bases, with 11 bases between them. CDR3: CASSYGGSAGYTF. CDR3 coding DNA: TGTGCCAGCAGTTACGGCGGTTCCGCTGGCTACACCTTC.

This clone was counted only a few times. The chain recombines TRBV23-1 with TRBJ1-2, with TRBD1 as a possible D gene (5 bases). TRBV23-1 qualifies as an ORF whose function is uncertain. The V end lost 0 bases, the J end lost 3 bases, and 11 bases lay between the germline ends. This CDR3 comprises 15 residues. For the CDR3, the DNA is TGCGCCAGCAGTCAATCGAAGGGAGGGGACTATGGCTACACCTTC. It encodes CASSQSKGGDYGYTF.

The J gene is TRBJ2-2, the V gene TRBV6-5; a possible D gene is TRBD1 (6 bases). Germline lookup yields CDR1 MNHEY and CDR2 SVGAGI. The length of the CDR3 is 14 residues. Trimming shortened V by 5 bases and J by 6 bases, and 13 bases separated the two germline ends. The CDR3 reads CASSRSQGAGELFF. The CDR3 DNA reads as TGTGCCAGCAGTCGCTCACAGGGTGCCGGGGAGCTGTTTTTT.

This clone was seen a single time. The chain combines TRBV14 with TRBJ1-2, with 9 positions matching TRBD1. V was clipped by 4 bases and J by 3 bases; unmatched bases: 6. Germline loops: CDR1 SGHDN, CDR2 FVKESK. This CDR3 is 15 amino acids long. The CDR3 is CASSPRDRVHYGYTF. The CDR3 DNA follows: TGTGCCAGCAGCCCCCGGGACAGGGTTCACTATGGCTACACCTTC.

This clone appeared once. This chain joins TRBV25-1 and TRBJ1-2; a possible D gene is TRBD1 (5 bases). This CDR3 has 12 residues. The germline V gene encodes CDR1 MGHDK and CDR2 SYGVNS. V gave up 6 bases and J gave up 5 bases, with 10 bases separating them. The CDR3 spells CASRAGIYGYTF. CDR3 coding DNA: TGTGCCAGCAGGGCAGGGATTTATGGCTACACCTTC.

This sequence joins TRBV6-5 and TRBJ2-5; 8 nucleotides match TRBD2. Germline-derived CDR1 and CDR2 are MNHEY and SVGAGI. Trimming removed 6 bases from V and 5 bases from J; junction bases left unmatched: 8. The CDR3 runs to 14 residues. CDR3 residues: CASSLGTRMETQYF. CDR3 nucleotides: TGTGCCAGCAGCCTCGGGACTAGAATGGAGACCCAGTACTTC.

V gene TRBV19 combines with J gene TRBJ1-2; D is possibly TRBD1 (6 bases). The V and J ends lost 3 bases and 4 bases respectively, with 12 bases between them. Germline CDR1 and CDR2: LNHDA and SQIVND (reference sequence). The length of the CDR3 is 14 residues. The CDR3 bases are TGTGCCAGTAGTATGGAAAGGGGGATCTATGGCTACACCTTC. Translating gives CASSMERGIYGYTF.

The V gene is TRBV28, the J gene TRBJ1-4, with D maybe TRBD1 (6 bases). The CDR3 loop spans 14 amino acids. The V gene lost 5 bases and the J gene lost 2 bases, with 9 bases spanning the gap. Germline CDR1 reads MDHEN; CDR2 reads SYDVKM. This CDR3 reads CASSPGVTNEKLFF. As DNA, the CDR3 is TGTGCCAGCAGTCCAGGGGTCACTAATGAAAAACTGTTTTTT.

Only one count was recorded for this clone. The chain carries TRBV27 and TRBJ2-7, with D perhaps TRBD1 (6 bases). CDR1 is MNHEY, CDR2 SMNVEV, per germline (reference sequence). Trimming pared 0 bases from V and 3 bases from J, leaving 6 bases between. The CDR3 totals 13 residues. The CDR3 nucleotides read TGTGCCAGCAGTTTATCGACAGGCTACGAGCAGTACTTC. Protein sequence: CASSLSTGYEQYF.

The gene calls are TRBV14 and TRBJ2-3, with 11 bases matching TRBD1. J was trimmed by 5 bases and V by 4 bases; bases with no gene match: 11. Germline CDR1 reads SGHDN; CDR2 reads FVKESK. The CDR3 consists of 17 residues. DNA of the CDR3: TGTGCCAGCAGCCCCCAAACGCTGGACAGGGGGCAAGATACGCAGTATTTT. This encodes CASSPQTLDRGQDTQYF.

On this clone: The junction departs from germline at one end; a sequencing error may be responsible. The chain links TRBV7-7 to TRBJ2-5; D possibly corresponds to TRBD2 (6 bases). CDR1 is SSHAT and CDR2 is FNYEAQ in the germline V gene (reference sequence). CDR3 length equals 15 residues. The CDR3 reads CASSLGSGLGETQYF. CDR3 DNA sequence: TGTGCTAGCAGCTTAGGTAGCGGTCTGGGGGAGACCCAGTACTTC.

The chain carries TRBV12-5 and TRBJ2-7; weak D call: TRBD1 (5 bases). The CDR3 is 15 amino acids. Germline lookup yields CDR1 LGHNT and CDR2 FRNRAP. Trimming pared 0 bases from V and 2 bases from J, leaving 11 bases between. The CDR3 DNA reads as TGTGCTAGTGGTTTGGTCGCTGACAGCCCCTACGAGCAGTACTTC. Translating gives CASGLVADSPYEQYF.

This clone was counted only a few times. This chain uses TRBV5-5 with TRBJ2-1; 9 bases match TRBD1. The CDR3 consists of 13 residues. Trimming at V came to 4 bases and at J to 12 bases, leaving 8 bases not matched to a gene. Germline V gives CDR1 SGHKS, CDR2 YYEKEE (reference sequence). CDR3 loop: CASSGMDRGRQFF. The CDR3 DNA follows: TGTGCCAGCAGCGGGATGGACAGGGGACGGCAGTTCTTC. Drawing the rest from reference TRBV5-5 and TRBJ2-1, the complete variable domain is DAGVTQSPTHLIKTRGQQVTLRCSPISGHKSVSWYQQVLGQGPQFIFQYYEKEERGRGNFPDRFSARQFPNYSSELNVNALLLGDSALYLCASSGMDRGRQFFGPGTRLTVL.

Here the CDR3 DNA reads TGTGCCAGCAGCCAAGGGACAGGGGCTGGGGGCAATGAGCAGTTCTTC. Translated, it gives CASSQGTGAGGNEQFF. The genes are TRBV3-1 (or the pseudogene TRBV3-2) and TRBJ2-1; 9 nucleotides agree with TRBD1. V shed 1 base and J 6 bases; nucleotides not matched to a gene: 7. Germline lookup yields CDR1 LGHDT and CDR2 YNNKEL (reference sequence). This CDR3 has 16 amino acids.

The chain carries TRBV7-9 and TRBJ2-1; D unclear. The V end was cut by 6 bases, the J end by 0 bases, with 12 bases between. Germline-derived CDR1 and CDR2 are SEHNR and FQNEAQ (reference sequence). This CDR3 has 15 amino acids. This CDR3 is CASSPSESSYNEQFF. The CDR3 nucleotides read TGTGCCAGCAGTCCCAGCGAGAGCTCCTACAATGAGCAGTTCTTC.

This chain connects TRBV4-2 to TRBJ1-5; weak D call: TRBD1 (5 bases). In germline, CDR1 is LGHNA, CDR2 YNFKEQ. Between the trimmed V and J ends, which lost 3 bases and 0 bases, there was a span of 9 bases. The CDR3 extends over 15 amino acids. The CDR3 loop is CASSQGLNSNQPQHF. Written as DNA, the CDR3 is TGTGCCAGCAGCCAGGGGCTGAATAGCAATCAGCCCCAGCATTTT.

This clone was detected only once. V is TRBV24-1 and J is TRBJ1-5; 11 positions match TRBD1. Germline loops: CDR1 KGHDR, CDR2 SFDVKD. This CDR3 spans 19 amino acids. With V trimmed by 3 bases and J by 4 bases, 13 bases remained unmatched. The CDR3 loop is CATSDPSPGQGGDNQPQHF. The CDR3, as DNA: TGTGCCACCAGTGATCCGTCCCCGGGACAGGGGGGGGATAATCAGCCCCAGCATTTT.

The chain is built from TRBV6-5 and TRBJ1-1, with 8 bases identical to TRBD1. Germline V lookup: CDR1 MNHEY, CDR2 SVGAGI. The CDR3 length is 12 residues. With 5 bases clipped from V and 8 bases from J, the junction kept 4 bases outside the gene matches. The CDR3, as DNA: TGTGCCAGCAGTAGGACAGGGACCGAAGCTTTCTTT. This translates into CASSRTGTEAFF.